These 16 T cell receptor beta chains originate from one sample sequenced in a study of CD4 T cells in relation to SARS-CoV-2 and coronaviruses. For these TCRs, the target antigens are not known. The assay was immunoSEQ multiplex PCR, and TCRdb's table has in-frame clones only and misses some. Altogether 38,000 or so clones are present, around 77% being singletons, with the ten largest covering roughly 22%. Sequenced: memory CD4+ T cells from PBMCs, cultured in vitro. The origin of the receptors is an adult with COVID-19.

About this clone: Different DNA sequences within this sample yield the same CDR3. CDR3: CASSPRTGTNEKLFF. The CDR3 DNA reads as TGTGCCAGCTCACCAAGGACCGGGACTAATGAAAAACTGTTTTTT. The V and J genes are TRBV18 and TRBJ1-4; D is uncertain. The CDR3 extends over 15 amino acids. Looked up from germline, CDR1 is KGHSH and CDR2 is LQKENI. Trimming removed 2 bases from V and 2 bases from J, with 9 bases in between. The complete variable domain, with remaining parts taken from reference TRBV18 and TRBJ1-4, reads NAGVMQNPRHLVRRRGQEARLRCSPMKGHSHVYWYRQLPEEGLKFMVYLQKENIIDESGMPKERFSAEFPKEGPSILRIQQVVRGDSAAYFCASSPRTGTNEKLFFGSGTQLSVL.

This clone was seen a single time. This rearrangement joins TRBV5-1 to TRBJ1-4, with 8 bases matching TRBD1. Germline V gives CDR1 SGHRS, CDR2 YFSETQ. The CDR3 has 15 residues. After removal of 0 bases from V and 6 bases from J, the junction contained 4 bases not matched to a gene. The DNA for the CDR3 is TGCGCCAGCAGCTTGGAGGGGGACAGGTATGAAAAACTGTTTTTT. This translates into CASSLEGDRYEKLFF. Full variable domain (rest looked up from reference TRBV5-1 and TRBJ1-4): KAGVTQTPRYLIKTRGQQVTLSCSPISGHRSVSWYQQTPGQGLQFLFEYFSETQRNKGNFPGRFSGRQFSNSRSEMNVSTLELGDSALYLCASSLEGDRYEKLFFGSGTQLSVL.

This rearrangement joins TRBV11-3 to TRBJ2-3, with D uncertain. This CDR3 has 13 amino acids. CDR1 and CDR2 (germline): SGHNT, YENEEA. Between the trimmed V and J ends, which lost 1 base and 2 bases, there was a span of 4 bases. The CDR3 DNA sequence: TGTGCCAGCAGCTTAGGAGACACAGATACGCAGTATTTT. It yields the protein CASSLGDTDTQYF.

The chain combines TRBV7-2 with TRBJ2-1; 14 positions match TRBD2. The germline V gene encodes CDR1 SGHTA and CDR2 FQGNSA. The length of the CDR3 is 17 residues. The J segment lost 6 bases and the V segment lost 1 base, leaving 5 bases of the junction unmatched. CDR3 bases: TGTGCCAGCAGCTTAGAGGGGGGACTAGCGGGAGTCAATGAGCAGTTCTTC. Amino acid sequence: CASSLEGGLAGVNEQFF.

The chain recombines TRBV7-3 with TRBJ2-1; D call uncertain. CDR3 length: 12 amino acids. The ends were cut back, 4 bases at V and 9 bases at J, with 10 bases in the middle. Germline loops: CDR1 SGHTA, CDR2 FQGTGA. The CDR3 sequence: CASSSTSSEQFF. For the CDR3, the DNA is TGTGCCAGCAGCTCAACAAGTAGTGAGCAGTTCTTC.

This clone was seen just once. The rearrangement uses TRBV15 and TRBJ2-3; no clear D gene. Trimming shortened V by 0 bases and J by 3 bases, and 10 bases separated the two germline ends. This CDR3 is built from 15 residues. CDR1 is LNHNV and CDR2 is YYDKDF in the germline V gene (reference sequence). For the CDR3, the DNA is TGTGCCACCAGCAGAGATCGGAGTCGGACAGATACGCAGTATTTT. Its translation: CATSRDRSRTDTQYF.

This clone was detected a few times. The genes are TRBV11-2 and TRBJ1-1; D remains unclear. The CDR3 contains 12 residues. The V and J ends lost 3 bases and 4 bases respectively, with 6 bases between them. From germline, CDR1 is SGHAT and CDR2 FQNNGV. The CDR3 reads CASSFWGTEAFF. As DNA, the CDR3 is TGTGCCAGCAGCTTTTGGGGCACTGAAGCTTTCTTT.

This clone has a single count. V usage is TRBV28 and J usage is TRBJ2-2; D might be TRBD2 (5 bases). The length of the CDR3 is 13 residues. Germline V CDR1 and CDR2: MDHEN, SYDVKM. The germline V and J ends were trimmed by 7 bases and 5 bases, with 11 bases remaining between them. The CDR3 coding sequence is TGTGCCAGCATTCTACCGGGGACCGGGGAGCTGTTTTTT. Amino acids: CASILPGTGELFF. The variable domain in full, completed from reference TRBV28 and TRBJ2-2, reads DVKVTQSSRYLVKRTGEKVFLECVQDMDHENMFWYRQDPGLGLRLIYFSYDVKMKEKGDIPEGYSVSREKKERFSLILESASTNQTSMYLCASILPGTGELFFGEGSRLTVL.

This clone came up a few times. V is TRBV6-2 or TRBV6-3 and J is TRBJ2-3; no definite D call. Germline assignment: CDR1 MNHEY and CDR2 SVGEGT. Trimming cost V 2 bases and J 1 base, with 10 bases left between them. There are 15 residues in the CDR3. CDR3 coding DNA: TGTGCCAGCAGTTACAGTTTTGTGCGCACAGATACGCAGTATTTT. Translating gives CASSYSFVRTDTQYF.

The chain combines TRBV7-9 with TRBJ2-7, with D uncertain. The CDR3 has 15 amino acids. Trimming took 5 bases from V and 4 from J, leaving 18 bases between them. The germline V gene encodes CDR1 SEHNR and CDR2 FQNEAQ (reference sequence). The DNA of the CDR3 is TGTGCCAGCAGCGCCCAGGAACCAAACTTTTACGAGCAGTACTTC. This codes for CASSAQEPNFYEQYF.

The rearrangement links TRBV4-2 to TRBJ2-1, with 10 positions matching TRBD2. Trimming took 2 bases from V and 5 from J; bases not matched to a gene: 6. Germline loops: CDR1 LGHNA, CDR2 YNFKEQ. The CDR3 loop spans 16 amino acids. CDR3 region: CASSQNPGLANNEQFF. The CDR3 DNA follows: TGTGCCAGCAGCCAAAACCCGGGACTAGCGAACAATGAGCAGTTCTTC.

CDR3 in DNA: TGCGCCAGCAGCCTAGAGGTGGATAGCTCCTACAATGAGCAGTTCTTC. This sequence encodes CASSLEVDSSYNEQFF. The chain has TRBV4-3 and TRBJ2-1; D is unclear. The ends were cut back, 4 bases at V and 0 bases at J, with 13 bases in the middle. This CDR3 contains 16 residues. Germline V gene data show CDR1 as LGHNA and CDR2 as YSLEER.

This clone was picked up a small number of times. This chain connects TRBV27 to TRBJ2-1, with TRBD2 matching 10 bases. Unmatched junction bases numbered 14, after V lost 7 bases and J lost 8 bases. CDR3 length equals 16 residues. Germline V lookup: CDR1 MNHEY, CDR2 SMNVEV (reference sequence). The CDR3 here is CASTSSSGSWFYEQFF. The DNA of the CDR3 is TGTGCCAGCACCTCTTCTAGCGGGAGCTGGTTCTATGAGCAGTTCTTC.

V and J are TRBV11-3 and TRBJ1-1; D not certain. CDR1 and CDR2 (germline): SGHNT, YENEEA. The CDR3 consists of 14 residues. V was cut by 6 bases and J by 0 bases, with 11 bases left in between. The CDR3 region has the DNA TGTGCCAGCAGTGTACGTTACATGAACACTGAAGCTTTCTTT. This gives the protein CASSVRYMNTEAFF.

The V gene is TRBV7-3, the J gene TRBJ2-7; the D is unclear. The CDR3 is 13 amino acids. The germline V gene encodes CDR1 SGHTA and CDR2 FQGTGA. V gave up 2 bases and J gave up 6 bases, with 11 bases separating them. Here the CDR3 DNA reads TGTGCCAGCAGCTTAGAGGCCCACGGCGAGCAGTACTTC. The encoded protein is CASSLEAHGEQYF.

The V gene is TRBV30, the J gene TRBJ2-1; D is possibly TRBD2 (5 bases). Germline values: CDR1 GTSNPN, CDR2 SVGIG (reference sequence). The CDR3 length is 14 residues. Trimming shortened V by 3 bases and J by 3 bases, and 12 bases separated the two germline ends. CDR3 amino acids: CAWRLVGSYNEQFF. The CDR3 region has the DNA TGTGCCTGGAGACTAGTGGGAAGCTACAATGAGCAGTTCTTC.